A selection of T cell receptor beta chains follows, all from one sample in a study of blood T cell repertoires in COVID-19. This table comes from immunoSEQ multiplex PCR, and its TCRdb copy is limited to in-frame clones, with some not included. The sample holds 80,000 to 100,000 clones, about 95% seen once. Sequenced input: peripheral blood. Receptor source: a human donor with active COVID-19. The donor label of this sample is uncertain. Each CDR3 is given with its conserved first and last residue. The D gene is left open where the match is weak. Rows may omit the clone size; those that give it use once, few, many or a size class.

>TRBV27|TRBD2|TRBJ2-5|once
TGTGCCAGCAGTTTAATTGCGGGAGGGGTGGAGGAGACCCAGTACTTC
CASSLIAGGVEETQYF
>TRBV7-2|-|TRBJ2-3|-
TGTGCCAGCAGCCCAACAGGCCCCGCTAACACAGATACGCAGTATTTT
CASSPTGPANTDTQYF
>TRBV12-1|-|TRBJ2-7|-
TGTGCCAGCAGCTTTGTAGGGACTAGACGCTACGAGCAGTACTTC
CASSFVGTRRYEQYF
>TRBV6-1|TRBD1|TRBJ2-7|-
TGTGCCAGCAGTGCTCGACAGGGGGTGAGCGTTATGACCGAGCAGTACTTC
CASSARQGVSVMTEQYF
>TRBV2|-|TRBJ1-1|-
TGTGCCAGCTTCAGGGTGAACACTGAAGCTTTCTTT
CASFRVNTEAFF
>TRBV6-5|TRBD2|TRBJ2-2|-
TGTGCCAGCAGTCGCGGGGGGGCCGACACCGGGGAGCTGTTTTTT
CASSRGGADTGELFF
>TRBV11-2|TRBD2|TRBJ2-7|-
TGTGCCAGCAGCTTAGGGACGGGAGGGCCTCGCGAGCAGTACTTC
CASSLGTGGPREQYF
>TRBV3-1/TRBV3-2|-|TRBJ2-3|-
TGTGCCAGGACAGGCCGCACAGATACGCAGTATTTT
CARTGRTDTQYF
>TRBV15|TRBD2|TRBJ2-1|-
TGTGCCACCAGCGCGCTGGGGGGAAGCGGGGGGGCGTACAATGAGCAGTTCTTC
CATSALGGSGGAYNEQFF
>TRBV18|-|TRBJ2-3|-
TGTGCCAGCTCACAGACAGGTCTGGATACGCAGTATTTT
CASSQTGLDTQYF
>TRBV19|TRBD2|TRBJ2-7|once
TGTGCCAGTAGTTCCATCGGTGGGACTAGCGGACAATTCTACGAGCAGTACTTC
CASSSIGGTSGQFYEQYF
>TRBV6-5|-|TRBJ2-5|-
TGTGCCAGCAGAACTAGCCCTGGGGAGACCCAGTACTTC
CASRTSPGETQYF
>TRBV27|TRBD2|TRBJ2-1|-
TGTGCCAGCAGTTTAAACGGGAGGGATACCTACAATGAGCAGTTCTTC
CASSLNGRDTYNEQFF
>TRBV9|-|TRBJ2-1|-
TGTGCCAGCAGCGTAGGACAGCCCGCCAATCCCTCCTACAATGAGCAGTTCTTC
CASSVGQPANPSYNEQFF
>TRBV2|-|TRBJ1-3|-
TGTGCCAGCAGTGAATCGGGGGGCCCTGGAAACACCATATATTTT
CASSESGGPGNTIYF
>TRBV5-1|TRBD1|TRBJ2-2|-
TGCGCCAGCAGCGCAGGGACAGGGGTCACCGGGGAGCTGTTTTTT
CASSAGTGVTGELFF
>TRBV6-1|-|TRBJ1-5|-
TGTGCCAGCAGTGAGCAGGGCCATCAGCCCCAGCATTTT
CASSEQGHQPQHF
>TRBV6-5|TRBD1|TRBJ2-1|-
TGTGCCAGCAAACCGGGACAGGGTTCTATCAATGAGCAGTTCTTC
CASKPGQGSINEQFF
>TRBV9|-|TRBJ2-5|-
TGTGCCAGCAGCGAAGGGAACCAGGGGCAAGAGACCCAGTACTTC
CASSEGNQGQETQYF
>TRBV12-3/TRBV12-4|-|TRBJ2-5|-
TGTGCCAGCAGCGCTAGTGAGACCCAGTACTTC
CASSASETQYF
>TRBV28|TRBD2|TRBJ2-4|-
TGTGCCAGCAGCAAAGCGGGAGTAAACATTCAGTACTTC
CASSKAGVNIQYF
>TRBV27|-|TRBJ2-3|-
TGTGCCAGCACTTGGTTGCGGGGAGCAGATACGCAGTATTTT
CASTWLRGADTQYF
>TRBV6-2/TRBV6-3|-|TRBJ1-1|once
TGTGCCAGCAGTTCATCCCGGGTCATGAACACTGAAGCTTTCTTT
CASSSSRVMNTEAFF
>TRBV2|-|TRBJ1-4|once
TGTGCCAGCAGAGGGGCAGAGACAGACTCTGGGGAACTGTTTTTT
CASRGAETDSGELFF
>TRBV2|-|TRBJ2-2|once
TGTGCCAGCAGTGAATTCCGCGGCGGGGAGCTGTTTTTT
CASSEFRGGELFF
>TRBV6-4|TRBD2|TRBJ2-1|-
TGTGCCAGCAGTGACTCTTACGGACGGCTGGGGGGGAATGAGCAGTTCTTC
CASSDSYGRLGGNEQFF
>TRBV12-3/TRBV12-4|-|TRBJ2-7|-
TGTGCCAGCAGTCCATCGGGGGACGAGCAGTACTTC
CASSPSGDEQYF
>TRBV11-2|-|TRBJ1-1|-
TGTGCCAGCAGCTTAGGGGTTCAGGGGACGTACACTGAAGCTTTCTTT
CASSLGVQGTYTEAFF
>TRBV4-3|-|TRBJ2-2|-
TGCGCCAGCAGCCAAGATCTCGGGGAGAACACCGGGGAGCTGTTTTTT
CASSQDLGENTGELFF
>TRBV6-6|-|TRBJ2-7|once
TGTGCCAGCAGTTACGGGCCAGGGTTTATCGAGCAGTACTTC
CASSYGPGFIEQYF
>TRBV14|-|TRBJ2-5|-
TGTGCCAGCAGCCAACCGCAGAACACACGAGAGACCCAGTACTTC
CASSQPQNTRETQYF
>TRBV11-3|-|TRBJ2-7|-
TGTGCCAGCAGCTCACTACAGGGAATTGGCGACGAGCAGTACTTC
CASSSLQGIGDEQYF
>TRBV14|TRBD1|TRBJ1-2|-
TGTGCCAGCAGCCAAGATATGACAGGGTGGTATGGCTACACCTTC
CASSQDMTGWYGYTF
>TRBV7-9|-|TRBJ1-2|-
TGTGCCAGCACCCACAGGGTTGCGGCTAACTATGGCTACACCTTC
CASTHRVAANYGYTF
>TRBV28|TRBD2|TRBJ2-7|-
TGTGCCAGCAGTTCCCCTGGGAGCGGGATACCCTACGAGCAGTACTTC
CASSSPGSGIPYEQYF
>TRBV27|TRBD1|TRBJ2-7|-
TGTGCCAGCAGTTTAATTACGGGACAGGGAGACTACGAGCAGTACTTC
CASSLITGQGDYEQYF
>TRBV14|-|TRBJ2-7|-
TGTGCCAGCAGCCAAACGGACATCCCCTCCGAGCAGTACTTC
CASSQTDIPSEQYF
>TRBV28|TRBD2|TRBJ2-3|-
TGTGCCAGCAGCTATGGGACTAGCAGGTTCACAGATACGCAGTATTTT
CASSYGTSRFTDTQYF
>TRBV7-2|TRBD1|TRBJ2-2|-
TGTGCCAGCAGCATAACACAGGGGATTACCGGGGAGCTGTTTTTT
CASSITQGITGELFF
>TRBV19|TRBD2|TRBJ2-5|-
TGTGCCAGTAGTCCTGGGACTAGCCGAACCCCGGAGACCCAGTACTTC
CASSPGTSRTPETQYF
>TRBV28|TRBD1|TRBJ1-6|-
TGTGCCAGCAGTTCACAGGGGCAGGACCTCCACTTT
CASSSQGQDLHF
>TRBV7-2|TRBD2|TRBJ2-5|once
TGTGCCAGCAGCTTCGGACTAGCAGAGACCCAGTACTTC
CASSFGLAETQYF
>TRBV21-1|-|TRBJ2-7|-
TGTGCCAGCAGCACGCCGCCAGGGGGCAGAAGAGAGCAGTACTTC
CASSTPPGGRREQYF
>TRBV19|-|TRBJ1-2|-
TGTGCCAGTAGGCCGAGGAGTGGGAACTATGGCTACACCTTC
CASRPRSGNYGYTF
>TRBV6-1|-|TRBJ1-1|-
TGTGCCAGCAGTGCGATAGGAGGGATCGGGTGGAACACTGAAGCTTTCTTT
CASSAIGGIGWNTEAFF
>TRBV29-1|-|TRBJ2-5|-
TGCAGCGTTGAACCGCGAGGGAGGCAAGAGACCCAGTACTTC
CSVEPRGRQETQYF
>TRBV28|TRBD2|TRBJ2-3|-
TGTGCCAGCAGCCGAGCGGGAGTCACAGATACGCAGTATTTT
CASSRAGVTDTQYF
>TRBV11-2|TRBD1|TRBJ1-1|-
TGTGCCAGCACTCTTAACAGGGGGATGAACACTGAAGCTTTCTTT
CASTLNRGMNTEAFF
>TRBV27|TRBD1|TRBJ2-7|-
TGTGCCAGCAGAACACACGAGACAGGGATCTCCTACGAGCAGTACTTC
CASRTHETGISYEQYF
>TRBV19|TRBD2|TRBJ2-5|once
TGTGCCAGTAGTATTCGATCACTAGCGGGAGGGCCGGGGGAGACCCAGTACTTC
CASSIRSLAGGPGETQYF
>TRBV5-1|-|TRBJ2-2|-
TGCGCCAGCAGCTTTTCGAGCCATAACACCGGGGAGCTGTTTTTT
CASSFSSHNTGELFF
>TRBV4-3|-|TRBJ2-1|once
TGCGCCAGCAGCCAAGAGAGGGTAGCGCCCGGTGAGCAGTTCTTC
CASSQERVAPGEQFF
>TRBV7-2|-|TRBJ2-3|-
TGTGCCAGCAGCTTAGTCACGGGGGTGGCAGATACGCAGTATTTT
CASSLVTGVADTQYF